Reported below is one T cell receptor (beta chain). The antigen remains undetermined. This specimen comes from a study of CXCR3-negative and CXCR3-positive naive CD8 T cells. Study overall: Each library gave roughly 1.4 +/- 0.3 million of approximately 150 million TRB reads.

Every subset of CD8+ T cells was sorted in triplicate at approximately 300,000 cells each. 5' RACE with UMI labels generated the TRB cDNA libraries. Reanalyzing the 5' RACE reads, TCRdb keeps one entry per CDR3 protein, without DNA. The specimen's table records 130,000 or so distinct CDR3 sequences. The germline V gene has CDR1 SGHAT and CDR2 FQNNGV. The CDR3 sequence is 14 residues long. Broader study findings: With respect to TRBV-TRBJ usage, naive CXCR3-negative and CXCR3-positive cells were similar; memory differed. Relative to memory CD8+ cells, whose diversity was much lower, both naive subsets had comparably high diversity.

This chain joins TRBV11-2 and TRBJ2-2; TCRdb returns TRBD1, unconfirmable since there is no DNA. The specimen sequenced was naive CXCR3- CD8+ T cells from blood. Subset noted: CD45RO-CCR7+CD27+CD95- naive CD8+ T cells lacking CXCR3 (TNR3-). This clonotype was sampled from a human donor in good health. Some clones in this sample may be carry-over from other donors' samples. The CDR3 protein is CASSLVGGTGELFF. The full variable domain, rest sourced from reference TRBV11-2 and TRBJ2-2, is EAGVAQSPRYKIIEKRQSVAFWCNPISGHATLYWYQQILGQGPKLLIQFQNNGVVDDSQLPKDRFSAERLKGVDSTLKIQPAKLEDSAVYLCASSLVGGTGELFFGEGSRLTVL.